This entry features one T cell receptor beta chain sequence. Its antigen is as yet unknown. The data were obtained in a study of persistence of HIV-infected CD4 T cells. Regarding the study as a whole: TCR oligoclonality correlated with proviral oligoclonality in the same sorted populations.

Cells were stimulated with overlapping HIV-1 Gag 15-mer peptides. CD40L-negative CD69-negative CD45RO-high memory CD4+ T cells were sorted as populations depleted of antigen-responding cells. This CDR3 has 16 amino acids. CDR1 is LNHDA and CDR2 is SQIVND in the germline V gene (reference sequence). V lost 6 bases and J 2 bases, leaving 17 bases between the germline ends. This was the immunoSEQ version 4 assay in survey mode. The table came from immunoSEQ multiplex PCR; TCRdb's copy has only in-frame clones and leaves some out. The sample includes about 36,000 clones, approximately 81% of them seen just once.

The V call is TRBV19, the J call TRBJ1-5; D not certain. Sequenced material: cultured CD4+ T cells from PBMCs, taken from a patient who received antiretroviral therapy. The origin of this receptor is an adult with HIV. The donor label of this sample is uncertain. CDR3 DNA: TGTGCCAGTAGCGAACAAACGGGCACGGGCAATCAGCCCCAGCATTTT. As protein: CASSEQTGTGNQPQHF.